These 7 T cell receptor beta chains came from one sample sequenced in a study of T cells after yellow fever vaccination. Using its own MiXCR run on the 5' RACE reads, TCRdb lists one record per CDR3 protein. The table has 150,000 to 200,000 distinct CDR3 sequences, approximately 10% seen once. Sequenced material: CD8+ T cells sorted from PBMCs, taken 45 days after the yellow fever booster vaccination. All receptors come from a man aged 18 to 30 who received the YFV17D yellow fever vaccine.

This clonotype was observed a few times. The chain links TRBV25-1 to TRBJ1-5, with D possibly TRBD1 on 5 matching bases. The CDR3 length is 14 residues. Trimming stripped 6 bases from V and 10 bases from J, with 19 bases between. The V gene's germline CDR1 is MGHDK and CDR2 SYGVNS. CDR3 residues: CASSPRGVGEPQHF. CDR3 nucleotides: TGTGCCAGCAGCCCCCGGGGGGTAGGGGAACCCCAGCATTTT.

The CDR3, as DNA: TGTGCCAGCAGTGAAGAGCAGGCAACTAATGAAAAACTGTTTTTT. This translates into CASSEEQATNEKLFF. V gene TRBV6-1 combines with J gene TRBJ1-4; D gene unclear. The CDR3 spans 15 residues. V lost 1 base, J lost 0 bases, and 6 bases lay in between. Germline V gene sequence: CDR1 MNHNS, CDR2 SASEGT.

This sequence joins TRBV29-1 and TRBJ1-4, with 7 positions matching TRBD1. V lost 5 bases and J lost 5; bases outside the gene matches: 2. Germline lookup yields CDR1 SQVTM and CDR2 ANQGSEA. CDR3 length equals 12 residues. In DNA form, the CDR3 reads TGCAGCGTTCCGGGACAGAATGAAAAACTGTTTTTT. This translates into CSVPGQNEKLFF.

This clonotype has just a few counts. The CDR3, as DNA: TGTGCCAGCAGCGGAAAGACAGGCACCTTAGGGGAGACCCAGTACTTC. Its protein product is CASSGKTGTLGETQYF. V is TRBV9 and J is TRBJ2-5; a possible D gene is TRBD1 (6 bases). V lost 3 bases to trimming and J lost 5 bases, with 20 bases between them. The CDR3 has 16 residues. Germline-derived CDR1 and CDR2 are SGDLS and YYNGEE. Full variable domain (rest looked up from reference TRBV9 and TRBJ2-5): DSGVTQTPKHLITATGQRVTLRCSPRSGDLSVYWYQQSLDQGLQFLIQYYNGEERAKGNILERFSAQQFPDLHSELNLSSLELGDSALYFCASSGKTGTLGETQYFGPGTRLLVL.

This clonotype has ten or more counts. V and J are TRBV6-5 and TRBJ2-1, with D unclear. This CDR3 is 15 amino acids long. Trimming stripped 2 bases from V and 10 bases from J, with 18 bases between. Germline CDR1 MNHEY, CDR2 SVGAGI. The CDR3 here is CASSYRQLLGGEQFF. CDR3 DNA: TGTGCCAGCAGTTACCGCCAACTCCTCGGTGGGGAGCAGTTCTTC.

This clonotype was seen more than once but under ten times. The chain links TRBV7-9 to TRBJ2-1, with D uncertain. The CDR3 has 16 residues. V was shortened by 2 bases and J by 9 bases, with 20 bases between the two germline ends. Per germline, CDR1 SEHNR and CDR2 FQNEAQ (reference sequence). The CDR3 coding sequence is TGTGCCAGCAGCTTATTCCGTGGGCAGCTCGACACTGAGCAGTTCTTC. It is translated as CASSLFRGQLDTEQFF. The full variable domain, rest sourced from reference TRBV7-9 and TRBJ2-1, is DTGVSQNPRHKITKRGQNVTFRCDPISEHNRLYWYRQTLGQGPEFLTYFQNEAQLEKSRLLSDRFSAERPKGSFSTLEIQRTEQGDSAMYLCASSLFRGQLDTEQFFGPGTRLTVL.

This clonotype has only a few counts. The genes are TRBV5-4 and TRBJ2-7; TRBD2 matches 11 bases. This CDR3 comprises 15 residues. V lost 2 bases to trimming and J lost 3 bases; unmatched junction nucleotides: 4. Germline V gene sequence: CDR1 SGHNT, CDR2 YYREEE (reference sequence). The CDR3 loop reads CASSFGLAGGYEQYF. Here the CDR3 DNA reads TGTGCCAGCAGCTTCGGACTAGCGGGCGGCTACGAGCAGTACTTC.